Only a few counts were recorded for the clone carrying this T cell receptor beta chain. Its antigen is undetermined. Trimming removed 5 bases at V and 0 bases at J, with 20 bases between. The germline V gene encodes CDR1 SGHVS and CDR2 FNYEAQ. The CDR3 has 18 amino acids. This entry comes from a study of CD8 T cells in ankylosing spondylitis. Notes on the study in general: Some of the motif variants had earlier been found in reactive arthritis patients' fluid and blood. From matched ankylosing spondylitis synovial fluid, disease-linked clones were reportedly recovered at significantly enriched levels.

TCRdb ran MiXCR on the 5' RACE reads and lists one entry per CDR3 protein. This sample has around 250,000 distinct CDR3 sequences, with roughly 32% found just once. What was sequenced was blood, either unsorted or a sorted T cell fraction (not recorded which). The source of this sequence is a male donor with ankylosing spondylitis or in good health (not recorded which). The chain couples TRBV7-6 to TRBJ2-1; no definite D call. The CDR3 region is CASSPRAPGLSSYNEQFF. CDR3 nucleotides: TGTGCCAGCAGCCCACGGGCTCCGGGTTTGAGCTCCTACAATGAGCAGTTCTTC.